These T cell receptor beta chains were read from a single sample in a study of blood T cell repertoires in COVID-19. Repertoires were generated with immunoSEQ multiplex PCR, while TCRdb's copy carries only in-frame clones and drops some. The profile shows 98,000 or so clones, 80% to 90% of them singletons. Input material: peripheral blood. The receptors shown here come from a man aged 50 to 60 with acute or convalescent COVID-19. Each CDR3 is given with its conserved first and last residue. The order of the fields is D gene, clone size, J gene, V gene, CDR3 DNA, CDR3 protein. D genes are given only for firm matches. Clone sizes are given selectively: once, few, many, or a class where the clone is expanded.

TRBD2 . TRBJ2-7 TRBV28 TGTGCCAGCAGGGTAGCGGGACTTTCCTACGAGCAGTACTTC CASRVAGLSYEQYF
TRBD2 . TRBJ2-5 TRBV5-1 TGCGCCAGCAGCTTGTGGCTAGCGGGGAACAAAGAGACCCAGTACTTC CASSLWLAGNKETQYF
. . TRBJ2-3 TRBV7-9 TGTGCCAGCAGCTTGGGGGGTACGCAGTATTTT CASSLGGTQYF
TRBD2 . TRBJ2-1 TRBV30 TGTGCCTGGAGTGTCAGACTAGCGGGAGAAGATGAGCAGTTCTTC CAWSVRLAGEDEQFF
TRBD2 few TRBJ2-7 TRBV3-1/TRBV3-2 TGTGCCAGCAGCCAAGGGGGCGGGAGCTACGAGCAGTACTTC CASSQGGGSYEQYF
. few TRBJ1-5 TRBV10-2 TGCGCCAGCAGTGAGAGAGGGGGGGGCAGAAATCAGCCCCAGCATTTT CASSERGGGRNQPQHF
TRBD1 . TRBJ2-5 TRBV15 TGTGCCACCAGCAGAGTGGGACAGGAGGAGACCCAGTACTTC CATSRVGQEETQYF
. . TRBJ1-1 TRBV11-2 TGTGCCAGCAGCTTAGGCTACAGGGAGACCCTCGGGACTGAAGCTTTCTTT CASSLGYRETLGTEAFF
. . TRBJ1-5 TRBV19 TGTGCCAGTAGTTGGGCAGGGGAACAGCCCCAGCATTTT CASSWAGEQPQHF
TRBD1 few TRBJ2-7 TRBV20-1 TGCAGTGTGACAGGGTCCTACGAGCAGTACTTC CSVTGSYEQYF
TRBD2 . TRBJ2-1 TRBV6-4 TGTGCCAGCAGCCTGGCGTCTAGCGGGAGTAGGGAGCAGTTCTTC CASSLASSGSREQFF
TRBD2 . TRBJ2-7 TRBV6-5 TGTGCCAGCAGTCGGACTAGGAGCGGCGGCGAGCAGTACTTC CASSRTRSGGEQYF
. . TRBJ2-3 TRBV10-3 TGTGCCATCAGTGAGTCGAAAACGCGGCGGACTAGCACAGATACGCAGTATTTT CAISESKTRRTSTDTQYF
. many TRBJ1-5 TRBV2 TGTGCCAGCAGCGATGGGGCGCAGAATCAGCCCCAGCATTTT CASSDGAQNQPQHF
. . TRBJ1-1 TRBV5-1 TGCGCCAGCAGCTTGGAACAGGTTGGCACTGAAGCTTTCTTT CASSLEQVGTEAFF
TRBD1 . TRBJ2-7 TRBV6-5 TGTGCCAGCAGGCAGGCAGGGGGCCCAAGGAACGAGCAGTACTTC CASRQAGGPRNEQYF
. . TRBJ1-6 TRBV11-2 TGTGCCAGCAGCTTACGAGACAGGAATTCACCCCTCCACTTT CASSLRDRNSPLHF
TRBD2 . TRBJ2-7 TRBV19 TGTGCCGTGGGACTAGCGGGAGGCTACGAGCAGTACTTC CAVGLAGGYEQYF
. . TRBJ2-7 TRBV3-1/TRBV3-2 TGTGCCAGCAGCCAAAGGAGTACCTACGAGCAGTACTTC CASSQRSTYEQYF
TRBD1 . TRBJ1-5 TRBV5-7 TGTGCCAGCAGCTTCTTTTTCAGGGGGGATCAGCCCCAGCATTTT CASSFFFRGDQPQHF
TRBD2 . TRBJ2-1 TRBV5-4 TGTGCCAGCAGCCTCGGAGGGACTAGCAACTACAATGAGCAGTTCTTC CASSLGGTSNYNEQFF
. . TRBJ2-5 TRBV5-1 TGCGCCAGCAGCCCCCGGGACCAAGAGACCCAGTACTTC CASSPRDQETQYF
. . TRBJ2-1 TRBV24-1 TGTGCCACCAGTGAAACCCGTCCGGGGGTCTCCTACAATGAGCAGTTCTTC CATSETRPGVSYNEQFF
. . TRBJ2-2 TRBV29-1 TGCAGCGTTGGCAGGGGGGCGAACACCGGGGAGCTGTTTTTT CSVGRGANTGELFF
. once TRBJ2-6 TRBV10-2 TGCGCCATCCGCCTTCTACAGGGCTCTGGGGCCAACGTCCTGACTTTC CAIRLLQGSGANVLTF
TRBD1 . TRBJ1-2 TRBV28 TGTGCCAGCGTCCCAGGGGGAACTAACTATGGCTACACCTTC CASVPGGTNYGYTF
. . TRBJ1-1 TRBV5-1 TGCGCCAGCAGCACAACCACTGAAGCTTTCTTT CASSTTTEAFF
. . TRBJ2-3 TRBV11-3 TGTGCCAGCAGCTTAGTTTTCGGGGGAGAAACAGATACGCAGTATTTT CASSLVFGGETDTQYF
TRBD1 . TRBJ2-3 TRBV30 TGTGCCTGGAATCCCGGGACAGGGGTTATCACAGATACGCAGTATTTT CAWNPGTGVITDTQYF
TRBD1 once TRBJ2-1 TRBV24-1 TGTGCCACCAGTGAGCGAGGGGGCAGCTCCTACAATGAGCAGTTCTTC CATSERGGSSYNEQFF
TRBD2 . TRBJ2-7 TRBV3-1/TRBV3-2 TGTGCCAGCAGCCAGGGACTAGTAGTCTCCTACGAGCAGTACTTC CASSQGLVVSYEQYF
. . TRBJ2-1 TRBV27 TGTGCCAGCAGTTCACCTAGTCCCGGGAAATACAATGAGCAGTTCTTC CASSSPSPGKYNEQFF
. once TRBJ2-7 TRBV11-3 TGTGCCAGCAGCTCTCTCTACGAGCAGTACTTC CASSSLYEQYF
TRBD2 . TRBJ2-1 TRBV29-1 TGCAGCGCCGAACGGCTAGCGGTTCGGACTGAGCAGTTCTTC CSAERLAVRTEQFF
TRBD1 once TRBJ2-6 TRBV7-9 TGTGCCAGCAGCTTAGGGACAGGGACTGGGGCCAACGTCCTGACTTTC CASSLGTGTGANVLTF
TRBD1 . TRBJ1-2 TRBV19 TGTGCCAGTAGTATGGCAGGGACAGGGATGAACTATGGCTACACCTTC CASSMAGTGMNYGYTF
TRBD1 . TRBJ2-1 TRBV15 TGTGCCACCAGCTCAAATTCTGGGACAGATGAGCAGTTCTTC CATSSNSGTDEQFF
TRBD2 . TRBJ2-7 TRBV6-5 TGTGCCAGCAGTTACGAGGGTAGCGGGATCTACGAGCAGTACTTC CASSYEGSGIYEQYF
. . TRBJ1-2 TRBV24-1 TGTGCCACCAGTGACCCCAAAGAGGAGAACGGCTACACCTTC CATSDPKEENGYTF
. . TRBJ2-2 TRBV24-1 TGTGCCACCGGGGAGACCGCGAACACCGGGGAGCTGTTTTTT CATGETANTGELFF
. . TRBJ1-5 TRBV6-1 TGTGCCAGCAGTGAATGGTGGGAGAATCAGCCCCAGCATTTT CASSEWWENQPQHF
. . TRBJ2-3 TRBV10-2 TGCGCCAGCAGTGAGGCCCCCCGCGGGAATGTGCAGTATTTT CASSEAPRGNVQYF
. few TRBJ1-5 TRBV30 TGTGCCTGGAGTTCCGGTTCAAGCAATCAGCCCCAGCATTTT CAWSSGSSNQPQHF
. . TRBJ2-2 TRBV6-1 TGTGCCAGCAGTGAATTGGCAGGGATTGGCGGCGGGGAGCTGTTTTTT CASSELAGIGGGELFF
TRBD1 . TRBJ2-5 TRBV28 TGTGCCAGCAGACCCCAGGGGACAGGGCTTTACGAGACCCAGTACTTC CASRPQGTGLYETQYF
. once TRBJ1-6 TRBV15 TGTGCCACCAGCAGAGATGGAGGAAGATCATATAATTCACCCCTCCACTTT CATSRDGGRSYNSPLHF
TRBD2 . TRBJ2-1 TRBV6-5 TGTGCCAGCAGTTACCTAGCGGGAGGGTCCGGTGAGCAGTTCTTC CASSYLAGGSGEQFF
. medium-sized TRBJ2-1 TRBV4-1 TGCGCCAGCAGCCAAGTTGTAGGGAGGTACAATGAGCAGTTCTTC CASSQVVGRYNEQFF
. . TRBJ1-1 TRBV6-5 TGTGCCAGCAGTTACTCTTCGGTCACTGAAGCTTTCTTT CASSYSSVTEAFF
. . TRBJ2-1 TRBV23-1 TGCGCCAGCAGTCCTTCGGGTCCGCAATACAATGAGCAGTTCTTC CASSPSGPQYNEQFF
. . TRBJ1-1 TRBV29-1 TGCAGCGTAGACACCTGGGACACTGAAGCTTTCTTT CSVDTWDTEAFF